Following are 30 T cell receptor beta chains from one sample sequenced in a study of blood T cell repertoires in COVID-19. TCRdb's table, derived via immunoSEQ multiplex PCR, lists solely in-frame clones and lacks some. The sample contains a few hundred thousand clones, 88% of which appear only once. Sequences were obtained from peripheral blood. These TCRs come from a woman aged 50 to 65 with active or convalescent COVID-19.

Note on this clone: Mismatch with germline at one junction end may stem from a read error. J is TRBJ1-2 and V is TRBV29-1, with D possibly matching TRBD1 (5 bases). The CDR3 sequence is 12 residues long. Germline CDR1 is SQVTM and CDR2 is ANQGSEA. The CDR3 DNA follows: TGCGGCGTGATTCGGGGGAGCTATGGCTACACCTTC. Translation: CGVIRGSYGYTF.

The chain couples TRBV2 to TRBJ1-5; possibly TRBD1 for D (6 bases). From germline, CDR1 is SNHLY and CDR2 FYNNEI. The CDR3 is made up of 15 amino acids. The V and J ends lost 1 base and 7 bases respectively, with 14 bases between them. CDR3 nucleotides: TGTGCCAGCAGTGAAGGGGTGGCGGGGGGCCAGCCCCAGCATTTT. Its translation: CASSEGVAGGQPQHF.

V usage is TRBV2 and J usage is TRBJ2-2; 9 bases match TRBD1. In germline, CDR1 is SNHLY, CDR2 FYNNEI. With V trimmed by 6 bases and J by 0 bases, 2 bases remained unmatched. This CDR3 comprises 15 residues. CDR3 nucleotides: TGTGCCAGCAGGCGACAGGGGGCGAACACCGGGGAGCTGTTTTTT. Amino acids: CASRRQGANTGELFF.

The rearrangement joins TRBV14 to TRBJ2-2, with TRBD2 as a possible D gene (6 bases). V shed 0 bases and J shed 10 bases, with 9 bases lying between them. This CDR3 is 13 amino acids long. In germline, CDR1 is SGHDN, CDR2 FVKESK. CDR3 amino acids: CASSQERTTELFF. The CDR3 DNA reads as TGTGCCAGCAGCCAAGAAAGGACTACGGAGCTGTTTTTT.

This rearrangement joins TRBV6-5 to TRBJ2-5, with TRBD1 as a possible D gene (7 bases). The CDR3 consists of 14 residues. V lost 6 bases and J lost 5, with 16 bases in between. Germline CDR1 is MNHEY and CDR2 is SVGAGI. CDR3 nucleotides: TGTGCCAGCAGCCGGCGGGACAGCCGGGAGACCCAGTACTTC. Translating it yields CASSRRDSRETQYF.

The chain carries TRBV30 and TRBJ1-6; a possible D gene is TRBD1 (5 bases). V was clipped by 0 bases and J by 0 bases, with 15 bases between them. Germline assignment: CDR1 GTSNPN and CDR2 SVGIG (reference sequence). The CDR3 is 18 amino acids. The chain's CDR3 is CAWSVLSGRISYNSPLHF. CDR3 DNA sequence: TGTGCCTGGAGTGTACTGTCAGGGCGGATCTCCTATAATTCACCCCTCCACTTT.

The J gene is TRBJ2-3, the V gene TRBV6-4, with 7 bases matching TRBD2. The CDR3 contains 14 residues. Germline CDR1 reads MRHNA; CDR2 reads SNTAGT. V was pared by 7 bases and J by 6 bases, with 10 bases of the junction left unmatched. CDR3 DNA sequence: TGTGCCAGCAAGCGGGACCCCTCCACCGATACGCAGTATTTT. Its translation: CASKRDPSTDTQYF.

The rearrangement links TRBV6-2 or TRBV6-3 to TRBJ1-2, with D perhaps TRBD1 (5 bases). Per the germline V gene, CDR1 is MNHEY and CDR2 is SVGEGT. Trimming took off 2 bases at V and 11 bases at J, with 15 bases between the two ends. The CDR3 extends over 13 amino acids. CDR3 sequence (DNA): TGTGCCAGCAGTTACCCGGCGCAGGGTGGGTACACCTTC. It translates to CASSYPAQGGYTF.

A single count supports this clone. As DNA, the CDR3 is TGTGCCAGTAGCGGGGGACAGTCCTACGAGCAGTACTTC. Protein: CASSGGQSYEQYF. The V call is TRBV19, the J call TRBJ2-7; D is possibly TRBD1 (7 bases). CDR1 LNHDA and CDR2 SQIVND come from the germline V gene (reference sequence). The CDR3 runs 13 residues. V was trimmed by 6 bases and J by 1 base, leaving 10 bases between them.

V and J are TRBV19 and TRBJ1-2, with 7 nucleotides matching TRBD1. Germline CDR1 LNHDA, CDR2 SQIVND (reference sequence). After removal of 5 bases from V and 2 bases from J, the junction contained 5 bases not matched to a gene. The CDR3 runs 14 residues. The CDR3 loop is CASSEQGPNYGYTF. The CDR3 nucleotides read TGTGCCAGTAGTGAACAGGGGCCGAACTATGGCTACACCTTC.

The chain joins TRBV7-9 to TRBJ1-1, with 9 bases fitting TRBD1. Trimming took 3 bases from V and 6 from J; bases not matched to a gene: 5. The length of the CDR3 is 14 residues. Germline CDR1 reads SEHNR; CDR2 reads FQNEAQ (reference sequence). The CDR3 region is CASSFDRGASEAFF. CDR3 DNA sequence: TGTGCCAGCAGCTTCGACAGGGGGGCCTCTGAAGCTTTCTTT.

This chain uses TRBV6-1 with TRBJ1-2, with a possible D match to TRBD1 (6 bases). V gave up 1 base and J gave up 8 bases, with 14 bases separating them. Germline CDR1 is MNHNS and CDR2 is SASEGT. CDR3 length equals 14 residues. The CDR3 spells CASSEVLQGRGYTF. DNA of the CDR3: TGTGCCAGCAGTGAAGTCCTACAGGGCCGGGGCTACACCTTC.

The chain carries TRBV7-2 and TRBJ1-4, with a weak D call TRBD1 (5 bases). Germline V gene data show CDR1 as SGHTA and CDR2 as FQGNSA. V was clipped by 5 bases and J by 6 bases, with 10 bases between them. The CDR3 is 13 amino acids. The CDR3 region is CASSRGGDEKLFF. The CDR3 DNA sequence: TGTGCCAGCAGCCGGGGGGGGGATGAAAAACTGTTTTTT.

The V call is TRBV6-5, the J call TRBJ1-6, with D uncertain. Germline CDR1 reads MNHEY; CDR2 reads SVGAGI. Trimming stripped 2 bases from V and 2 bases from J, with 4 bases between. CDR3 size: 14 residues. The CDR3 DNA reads TGTGCCAGCAGTTACGCGACCTATAATTCACCCCTCCACTTT. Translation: CASSYATYNSPLHF.

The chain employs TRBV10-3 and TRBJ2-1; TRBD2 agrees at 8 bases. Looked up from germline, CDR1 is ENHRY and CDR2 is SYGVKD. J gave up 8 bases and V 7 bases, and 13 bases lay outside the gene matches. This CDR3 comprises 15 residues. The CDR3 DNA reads TGTGCCATCAAAGCTAGCGGGCGGGAGAGGGATGAGCAGTTCTTC. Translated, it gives CAIKASGRERDEQFF.

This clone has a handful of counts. CDR3 region: CASSNPRTSGRAIMSIEQYF. The CDR3 coding sequence is TGTGCCAGCAGCAATCCTCGGACTAGCGGGAGGGCTATCATGTCCATCGAGCAGTACTTC. This chain joins TRBV6-6 and TRBJ2-7; TRBD2 agrees at 15 bases. Germline V gene sequence: CDR1 MNHNY, CDR2 SVGAGI (reference sequence). The CDR3 loop spans 20 amino acids. The J segment lost 6 bases and the V segment lost 6 bases, leaving 21 bases of the junction unmatched.

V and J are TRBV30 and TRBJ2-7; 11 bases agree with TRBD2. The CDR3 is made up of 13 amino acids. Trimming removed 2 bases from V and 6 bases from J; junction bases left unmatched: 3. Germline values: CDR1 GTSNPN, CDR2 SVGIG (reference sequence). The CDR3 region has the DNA TGTGCCTGGAGTCCCCTAGCGGGGGGCGAGCAGTACTTC. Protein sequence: CAWSPLAGGEQYF.

CDR3 bases: TGTGCCAGCTCACCCCGCGAGGGTGGCATTCAGTACTTC. Translating gives CASSPREGGIQYF. The J gene is TRBJ2-4, the V gene TRBV18, with D perhaps TRBD2 (5 bases). V was cut by 3 bases and J by 9 bases, with 12 bases left in between. The CDR3 is made up of 13 amino acids. Germline loops: CDR1 KGHSH, CDR2 LQKENI.

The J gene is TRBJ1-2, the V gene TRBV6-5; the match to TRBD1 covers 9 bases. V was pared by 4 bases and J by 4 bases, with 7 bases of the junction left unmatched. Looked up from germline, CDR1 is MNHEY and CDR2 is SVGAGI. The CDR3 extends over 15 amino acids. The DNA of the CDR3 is TGTGCCAGCAGTTCCCTGGGACAGGGTGGCTATGGCTACACCTTC. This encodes CASSSLGQGGYGYTF.

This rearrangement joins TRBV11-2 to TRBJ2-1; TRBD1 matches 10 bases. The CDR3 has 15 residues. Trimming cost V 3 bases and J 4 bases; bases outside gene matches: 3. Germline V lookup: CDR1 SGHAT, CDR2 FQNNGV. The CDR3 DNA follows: TGTGCCAGCAGCTTGAGGACAGGGGGTTACAATGAGCAGTTCTTC. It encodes CASSLRTGGYNEQFF.

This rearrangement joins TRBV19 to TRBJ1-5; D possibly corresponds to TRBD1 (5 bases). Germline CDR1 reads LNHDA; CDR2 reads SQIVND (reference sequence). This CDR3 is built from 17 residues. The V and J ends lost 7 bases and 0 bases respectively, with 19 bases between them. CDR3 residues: CASISDSRKYSNQPQHF. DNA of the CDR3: TGTGCCAGTATTTCTGACAGCCGTAAATATAGCAATCAGCCCCAGCATTTT.

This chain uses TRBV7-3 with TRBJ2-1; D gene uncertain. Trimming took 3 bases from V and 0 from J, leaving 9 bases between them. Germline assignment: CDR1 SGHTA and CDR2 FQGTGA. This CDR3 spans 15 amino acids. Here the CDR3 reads CASSFTSGSYNEQFF. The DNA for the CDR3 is TGTGCCAGCAGCTTTACCAGTGGCTCCTACAATGAGCAGTTCTTC.

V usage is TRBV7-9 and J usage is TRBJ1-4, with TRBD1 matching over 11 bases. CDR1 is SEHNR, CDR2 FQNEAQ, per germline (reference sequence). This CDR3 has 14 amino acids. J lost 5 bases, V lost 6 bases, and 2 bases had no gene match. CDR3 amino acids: CASSWDRGNEKLFF. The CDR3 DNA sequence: TGTGCCAGCAGTTGGGACAGGGGGAATGAAAAACTGTTTTTT. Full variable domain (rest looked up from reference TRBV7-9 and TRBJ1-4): DTGVSQNPRHKITKRGQNVTFRCDPISEHNRLYWYRQTLGQGPEFLTYFQNEAQLEKSRLLSDRFSAERPKGSFSTLEIQRTEQGDSAMYLCASSWDRGNEKLFFGSGTQLSVL.

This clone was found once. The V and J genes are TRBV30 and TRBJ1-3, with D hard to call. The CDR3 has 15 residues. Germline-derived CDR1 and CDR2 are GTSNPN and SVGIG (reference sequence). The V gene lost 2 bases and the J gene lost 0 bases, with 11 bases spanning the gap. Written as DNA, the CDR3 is TGTGCCTGGAGTACCCGCCGGGGCTCTGGAAACACCATATATTTT. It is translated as CAWSTRRGSGNTIYF.

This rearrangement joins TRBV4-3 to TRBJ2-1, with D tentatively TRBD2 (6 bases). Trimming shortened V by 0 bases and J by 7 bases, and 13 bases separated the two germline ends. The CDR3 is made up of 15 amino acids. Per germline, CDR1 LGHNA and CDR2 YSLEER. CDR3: CASSQDLGTANEQFF. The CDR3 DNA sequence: TGCGCCAGCAGCCAAGATCTGGGGACTGCAAATGAGCAGTTCTTC.

CDR3 protein: CASSTGLAEETQYF. The CDR3 DNA reads TGTGCCAGCAGTACGGGACTAGCGGAAGAGACCCAGTACTTC. The chain links TRBV6-5 to TRBJ2-5; 11 bases align to TRBD2. This CDR3 spans 14 amino acids. V shed 5 bases, J shed 3 bases, and the junction held 2 bases outside the gene matches. From germline, CDR1 is MNHEY and CDR2 SVGAGI.

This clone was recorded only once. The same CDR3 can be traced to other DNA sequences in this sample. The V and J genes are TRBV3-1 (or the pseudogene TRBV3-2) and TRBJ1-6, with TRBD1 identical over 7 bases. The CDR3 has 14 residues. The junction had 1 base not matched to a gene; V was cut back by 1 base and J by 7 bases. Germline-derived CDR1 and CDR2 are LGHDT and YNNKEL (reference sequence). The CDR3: CASSQGQGNSPLHF. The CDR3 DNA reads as TGTGCCAGCAGCCAAGGACAGGGCAATTCACCCCTCCACTTT.

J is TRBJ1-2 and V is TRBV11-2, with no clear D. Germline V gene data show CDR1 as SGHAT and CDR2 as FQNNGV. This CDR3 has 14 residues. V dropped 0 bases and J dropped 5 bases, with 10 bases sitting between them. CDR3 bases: TGTGCCAGCAGCTTAGATCTGACAACTTATGGCTACACCTTC. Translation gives CASSLDLTTYGYTF.

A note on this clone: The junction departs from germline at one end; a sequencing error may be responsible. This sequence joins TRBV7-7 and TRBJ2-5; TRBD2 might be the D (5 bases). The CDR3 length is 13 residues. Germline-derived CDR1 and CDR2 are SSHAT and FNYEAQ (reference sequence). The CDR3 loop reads CASSLGQARAQYF. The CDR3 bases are TGTGCTAGCAGCTTAGGTCAAGCGAGGGCCCAGTACTTC.

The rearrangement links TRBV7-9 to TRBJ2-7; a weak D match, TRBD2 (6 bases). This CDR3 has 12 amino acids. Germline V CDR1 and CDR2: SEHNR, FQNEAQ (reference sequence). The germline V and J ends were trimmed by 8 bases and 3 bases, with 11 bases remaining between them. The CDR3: CASGGDGYEQYF. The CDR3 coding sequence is TGTGCCAGCGGAGGGGACGGCTACGAGCAGTACTTC.